The next 24 T cell receptor beta chains were all read from a single sample in a study of T cell changes during pregnancy in multiple sclerosis. The data were produced by immunoSEQ multiplex PCR, yet TCRdb's version contains in-frame clones alone and is incomplete. Seen here are tens of thousands of clones, more than 85% observed once, and the top ten hold around 3%. Sequences were derived from peripheral blood, sampled in the third trimester of pregnancy. All receptors come from a female donor in good health, enrolled as a control in a pregnancy study.

This clone occurred once. The V gene is TRBV7-9, the J gene TRBJ2-7, with 7 bases identical to TRBD1. The ends lost 6 bases at V and 3 bases at J; junction bases unmatched: 5. Germline loops: CDR1 SEHNR, CDR2 FQNEAQ (reference sequence). The CDR3 covers 13 residues. CDR3 in amino acids: CASSRDSLYEQYF. The CDR3 nucleotides read TGTGCCAGCAGTCGGGACAGCCTCTACGAGCAGTACTTC.

The chain couples TRBV18 to TRBJ1-2; 8 nucleotides line up with TRBD1. V shed 10 bases and J 3 bases; nucleotides not matched to a gene: 4. Germline values: CDR1 KGHSH, CDR2 LQKENI. The CDR3 has 12 residues. The CDR3: CAIQDRDYGYTF. CDR3 in DNA: TGTGCCATCCAGGACAGGGACTATGGCTACACCTTC.

J is TRBJ1-2 and V is TRBV20-1; the D gene is possibly TRBD1 (6 bases). This CDR3 spans 10 amino acids. V lost 5 bases and J 10 bases, leaving 11 bases between the germline ends. From germline, CDR1 is DFQATT and CDR2 SNEGSKA (reference sequence). For the CDR3, the DNA is TGCAGTGCTTACCAGGGGTACTACACCTTC. As protein: CSAYQGYYTF.

A single count supports this clone. V and J are TRBV19 and TRBJ2-7; the D gene is possibly TRBD1 (6 bases). Trimming took 8 bases from V and 6 from J, leaving 20 bases between them. The CDR3 runs to 14 residues. Germline V gene sequence: CDR1 LNHDA, CDR2 SQIVND (reference sequence). CDR3: CASGATGLLSEQYF. In nucleotides, the CDR3 is TGTGCCAGTGGCGCCACAGGGCTACTCTCCGAGCAGTACTTC.

The chain employs TRBV19 and TRBJ2-7; tentatively, D is TRBD2 (5 bases). Trimming stripped 3 bases from V and 4 bases from J, with 16 bases between. CDR3 size: 15 residues. Germline CDR1 LNHDA, CDR2 SQIVND (reference sequence). The CDR3 DNA follows: TGTGCCAGTAGTATTGGTGGGGAGTCCCCTTACGAGCAGTACTTC. Residues: CASSIGGESPYEQYF.

The chain joins TRBV25-1 to TRBJ2-1, with TRBD2 matching over 11 bases. Germline CDR1 reads MGHDK; CDR2 reads SYGVNS. Trimming removed 1 base from V and 1 base from J; junction bases left unmatched: 6. This CDR3 is built from 18 residues. The chain's CDR3 is CASSEWFSGGVSYNEQFF. CDR3 DNA: TGTGCCAGCAGTGAATGGTTTAGCGGGGGGGTATCCTACAATGAGCAGTTCTTC.

This clone has a single count. The genes are TRBV28 and TRBJ1-1; 11 bases map to TRBD1. There are 16 residues in the CDR3. Per the germline V gene, CDR1 is MDHEN and CDR2 is SYDVKM. Trimming at V came to 3 bases and at J to 10 bases, leaving 13 bases not matched to a gene. Written as DNA, the CDR3 is TGTGCCAGCAGTTTTCAGGACAGGGGGCTCCCTTTTGGAGCTTTCTTT. This sequence encodes CASSFQDRGLPFGAFF.

V is TRBV7-6 and J is TRBJ1-4, with a tentative D call TRBD1 (5 bases). CDR1 and CDR2 (germline): SGHVS, FNYEAQ. The length of the CDR3 is 15 residues. With 1 base removed from V and 4 bases from J, the gap between germline ends came to 10 bases. The CDR3 nucleotides are TGTGCCAGCAGCTTAGTCGGGGGGATTAATGAAAAACTGTTTTTT. Its protein is CASSLVGGINEKLFF.

V gene TRBV6-5 combines with J gene TRBJ1-2; D call uncertain. The CDR3 length is 14 residues. In germline, CDR1 is MNHEY, CDR2 SVGAGI. The V end lost 7 bases, the J end lost 4 bases, and 16 bases lay between the germline ends. The CDR3 protein is CASKRSGGSYGYTF. Here the CDR3 DNA reads TGTGCCAGCAAAAGGTCGGGAGGGAGCTATGGCTACACCTTC.

This clone was observed once. The rearrangement links TRBV5-6 to TRBJ2-1; D is undetermined. V shed 0 bases and J shed 8 bases, with 6 bases lying between them. Germline lookup yields CDR1 SGHDT and CDR2 YYEEEE. CDR3 length: 12 residues. CDR3 amino acids: CASSLVSDEQFF. The CDR3, as DNA: TGTGCCAGCAGCTTGGTGAGCGATGAGCAGTTCTTC.

V gene TRBV9 combines with J gene TRBJ2-3, with 9 bases that match TRBD2. The germline V gene has CDR1 SGDLS and CDR2 YYNGEE. The ends lost 0 bases at V and 4 bases at J; junction bases unmatched: 3. The CDR3 is 15 residues long. The CDR3 DNA reads as TGTGCCAGCAGCGTAGCAGCGGGGGGCCCAGATACGCAGTATTTT. The encoded protein is CASSVAAGGPDTQYF.

V usage is TRBV6-1 and J usage is TRBJ1-3; TRBD1 aligns across 7 bases. The germline V gene encodes CDR1 MNHNS and CDR2 SASEGT. The ends lost 3 bases at V and 0 bases at J; junction bases unmatched: 11. The CDR3 spans 18 residues. For the CDR3, the DNA is TGTGCCAGCAGTGACAGTGGTCGTGGGACAGTCTCTGGAAACACCATATATTTT. Its protein is CASSDSGRGTVSGNTIYF.

V usage is TRBV2 and J usage is TRBJ2-1; tentatively, D is TRBD1 (6 bases). V lost 3 bases to trimming and J lost 3 bases, with 12 bases between them. This CDR3 spans 15 amino acids. From germline, CDR1 is SNHLY and CDR2 FYNNEI. CDR3 sequence: CASSDEQGYYNEQFF. Here the CDR3 DNA reads TGTGCCAGCAGTGATGAACAGGGATACTACAATGAGCAGTTCTTC.

The chain couples TRBV9 to TRBJ2-3; D unresolved. CDR1 and CDR2 (germline): SGDLS, YYNGEE. This CDR3 has 13 amino acids. Trimming pared 3 bases from V and 0 bases from J, leaving 5 bases between. The DNA of the CDR3 is TGTGCCAGCAGCGCGAGTAGCACAGATACGCAGTATTTT. This gives the protein CASSASSTDTQYF.

The chain couples TRBV5-1 to TRBJ1-4; TRBD1 aligns across 12 bases. J was trimmed by 3 bases and V by 4 bases; bases with no gene match: 4. In germline, CDR1 is SGHRS, CDR2 YFSETQ. The CDR3 totals 16 residues. DNA of the CDR3: TGCGCCAGCAGCGAGGGACAGGGGGCGGCTAATGAAAAACTGTTTTTT. Translated, it gives CASSEGQGAANEKLFF.

This clone was seen once. This chain joins TRBV18 and TRBJ2-7; TRBD1 agrees at 8 bases. Germline CDR1 reads KGHSH; CDR2 reads LQKENI. The CDR3 consists of 14 residues. Trimming cost V 2 bases and J 4 bases; bases outside gene matches: 4. The CDR3 DNA sequence: TGTGCCAGCTCACCAGGGACAGGCCCGTACGAGCAGTACTTC. It specifies CASSPGTGPYEQYF.

The J gene is TRBJ1-1, the V gene TRBV7-2; D possibly corresponds to TRBD1 (6 bases). The CDR3 is 14 residues long. Between the trimmed V and J ends, which lost 0 bases and 6 bases, there was a span of 11 bases. Germline CDR1 reads SGHTA; CDR2 reads FQGNSA. CDR3 DNA: TGTGCCAGCAGCTTAGCGGGGGCCAGCGCTGAAGCTTTCTTT. Translated, it gives CASSLAGASAEAFF.

This clone was recorded only once. The V call is TRBV19, the J call TRBJ1-2, with 8 bases aligning to TRBD1. The CDR3 is 15 amino acids. The junction had 4 bases not matched to a gene; V was cut back by 1 base and J by 3 bases. Per the germline V gene, CDR1 is LNHDA and CDR2 is SQIVND (reference sequence). CDR3 in DNA: TGTGCCAGTAGTATAGGGGCAGGGGGCGACTATGGCTACACCTTC. Translation gives CASSIGAGGDYGYTF.

About this clone itself: The sample carries other DNA sequences with the same CDR3. The V call is TRBV6-5, the J call TRBJ2-3, with 8 positions matching TRBD2. Germline V gives CDR1 MNHEY, CDR2 SVGAGI. Germline trimming cut 5 bases from V and 3 bases from J; bases unmatched to any gene: 7. CDR3 length equals 15 residues. This CDR3 is CASSLGLADTDTQYF. CDR3 bases: TGTGCCAGCAGTCTCGGACTAGCAGATACAGATACGCAGTATTTT.

The J gene is TRBJ2-3, the V gene TRBV11-3; 12 bases match TRBD2. Germline values: CDR1 SGHNT, CDR2 YENEEA. V was clipped by 4 bases and J by 1 base; unmatched bases: 6. The CDR3 has 17 residues. For the CDR3, the DNA is TGTGCCAGCAGCTCTAGCGGGAGGGTTATGGGCACAGATACGCAGTATTTT. As protein: CASSSSGRVMGTDTQYF.

This chain uses TRBV6-6 with TRBJ1-5; the D gene is possibly TRBD1 (5 bases). CDR3 length: 13 amino acids. Between the trimmed V and J ends, which lost 4 bases and 9 bases, there was a span of 13 bases. The germline CDR1 and CDR2 sequences are MNHNY and SVGAGI (reference sequence). DNA of the CDR3: TGTGCCAGCAGTTCTCCCATCCAGGGGCCCCAGCATTTT. This translates into CASSSPIQGPQHF.

The chain combines TRBV7-9 with TRBJ1-2, with 8 bases aligning to TRBD1. Per germline, CDR1 SEHNR and CDR2 FQNEAQ (reference sequence). The ends lost 5 bases at V and 8 bases at J; junction bases unmatched: 4. This CDR3 comprises 12 residues. The CDR3 loop is CASSADRGGYTF. In nucleotides, the CDR3 is TGTGCCAGCAGCGCCGACAGGGGAGGCTACACCTTC. Full variable domain (remainder filled in from reference TRBV7-9 and TRBJ1-2): DTGVSQNPRHKITKRGQNVTFRCDPISEHNRLYWYRQTLGQGPEFLTYFQNEAQLEKSRLLSDRFSAERPKGSFSTLEIQRTEQGDSAMYLCASSADRGGYTFGSGTRLTVV.

The chain uses TRBV5-1 and TRBJ1-1; the match to TRBD1 covers 11 bases. The CDR3 runs 16 residues. Germline V CDR1 and CDR2: SGHRS, YFSETQ. V shed 2 bases, J shed 5 bases, and the junction held 8 bases outside the gene matches. The CDR3 is CASSFSGTGGVTEAFF. The CDR3 nucleotides read TGCGCCAGCAGCTTTTCCGGGACAGGGGGGGTTACTGAAGCTTTCTTT.

V gene TRBV28 combines with J gene TRBJ2-2, with D perhaps matching TRBD2 (6 bases). Germline-derived CDR1 and CDR2 are MDHEN and SYDVKM. CDR3 length: 16 residues. The ends were cut back, 3 bases at V and 0 bases at J, with 11 bases in the middle. The CDR3 coding sequence is TGTGCCAGCAGTTTTCCGGAGCGGGCGAACACCGGGGAGCTGTTTTTT. Encoded protein: CASSFPERANTGELFF.